The source of this T cell receptor (beta chain) is a study of CD8+ T cells in alopecia areata. Study background: Treated patients were given 5 to 10 mg oral tofacitinib twice daily.

Details on this clone: Its antigen is unidentified.

The treatment: oral pan-JAK inhibitor, 5-10 mg twice daily. Lesional scalp punch biopsies and peripheral blood were collected from alopecia areata patients. Study-level results: In lesional scalp, particularly from alopecia totalis/universalis, clonality was higher than in normal scalp. Scalp clonality and expanded CD8+ clones among the top 100 fell significantly with tofacitinib.

cDNA reverse transcribed from extracted RNA served as the sequencing template. Produced via immunoSEQ multiplex PCR; TCRdb's table is partial and in-frame only. The table shows 150,000 to 200,000 clones, with around 64% occurring only once. Trimming shortened V by 3 bases and J by 1 base, and 13 bases separated the two germline ends. CDR1 and CDR2 (germline): SQVTM, ANQGSEA. The CDR3 contains 15 residues. The material sequenced was CD4+ T cells sorted from blood, taken around week 50, from a patient treated with tofacitinib. The receptor was derived from a human donor with alopecia areata. The chain uses TRBV29-1 and TRBJ2-1; D is tentatively TRBD1 or TRBD2 (5 bases each). This chain's CDR3 is CSVEGLGESYNEQFF. The CDR3 DNA is TGCAGCGTTGAGGGTTTGGGGGAGTCCTACAATGAGCAGTTCTTC.